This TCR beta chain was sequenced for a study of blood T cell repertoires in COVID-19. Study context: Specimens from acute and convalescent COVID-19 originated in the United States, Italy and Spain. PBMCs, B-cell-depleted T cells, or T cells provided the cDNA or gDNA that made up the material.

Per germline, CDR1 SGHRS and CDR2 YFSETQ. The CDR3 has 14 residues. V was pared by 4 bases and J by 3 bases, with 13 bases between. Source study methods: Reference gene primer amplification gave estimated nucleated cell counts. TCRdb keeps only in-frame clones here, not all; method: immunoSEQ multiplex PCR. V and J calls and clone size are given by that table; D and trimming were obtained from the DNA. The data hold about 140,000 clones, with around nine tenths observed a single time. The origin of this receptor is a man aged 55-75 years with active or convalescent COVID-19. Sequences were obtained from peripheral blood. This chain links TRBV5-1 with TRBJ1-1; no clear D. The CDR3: CASSLSWRYTEAFF. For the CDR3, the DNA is TGCGCCAGCAGCCTCAGTTGGAGGTACACTGAAGCTTTCTTT.